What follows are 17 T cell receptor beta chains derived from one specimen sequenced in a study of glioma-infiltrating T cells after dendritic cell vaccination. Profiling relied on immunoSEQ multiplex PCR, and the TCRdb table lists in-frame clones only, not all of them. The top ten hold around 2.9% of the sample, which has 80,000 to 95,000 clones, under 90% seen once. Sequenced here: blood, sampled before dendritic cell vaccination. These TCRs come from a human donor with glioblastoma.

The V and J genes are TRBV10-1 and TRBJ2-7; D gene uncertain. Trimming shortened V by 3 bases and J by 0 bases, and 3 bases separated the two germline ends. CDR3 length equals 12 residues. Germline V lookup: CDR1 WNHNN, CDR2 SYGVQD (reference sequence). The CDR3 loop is CASSDSSYEQYF. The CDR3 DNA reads TGCGCCAGCAGTGACAGCTCCTACGAGCAGTACTTC.

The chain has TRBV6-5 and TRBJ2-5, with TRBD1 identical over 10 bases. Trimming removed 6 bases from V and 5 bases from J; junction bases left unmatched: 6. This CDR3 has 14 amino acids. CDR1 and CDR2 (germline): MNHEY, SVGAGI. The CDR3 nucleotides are TGTGCCAGCAGGGAAGACAGGGGGCGGGAGACCCAGTACTTC. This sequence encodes CASREDRGRETQYF.

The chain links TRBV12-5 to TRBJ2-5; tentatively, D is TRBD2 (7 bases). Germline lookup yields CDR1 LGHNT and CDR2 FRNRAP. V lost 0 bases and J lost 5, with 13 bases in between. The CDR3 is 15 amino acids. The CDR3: CASGLVREGGETQYF. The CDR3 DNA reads TGTGCTAGTGGTTTGGTAAGGGAGGGGGGGGAGACCCAGTACTTC.

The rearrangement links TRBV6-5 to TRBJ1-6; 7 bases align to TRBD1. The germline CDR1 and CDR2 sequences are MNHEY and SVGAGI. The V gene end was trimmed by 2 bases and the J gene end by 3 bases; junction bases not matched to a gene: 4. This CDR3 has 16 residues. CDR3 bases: TGTGCCAGCAGTTACGACAGGGATTACTATAATTCACCCCTCCACTTT. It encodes CASSYDRDYYNSPLHF.

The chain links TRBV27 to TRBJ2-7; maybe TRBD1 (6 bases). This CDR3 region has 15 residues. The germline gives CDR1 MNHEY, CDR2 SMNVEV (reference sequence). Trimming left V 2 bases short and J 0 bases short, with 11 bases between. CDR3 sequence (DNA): TGTGCCAGCAGTTTAAGGACAGCGGCCTCCTACGAGCAGTACTTC. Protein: CASSLRTAASYEQYF.

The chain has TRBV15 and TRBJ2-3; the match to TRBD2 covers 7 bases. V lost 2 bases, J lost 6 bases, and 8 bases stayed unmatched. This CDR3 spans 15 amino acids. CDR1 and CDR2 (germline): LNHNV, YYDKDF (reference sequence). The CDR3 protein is CATSRPWEGSDTQYF. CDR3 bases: TGTGCCACCAGCAGACCTTGGGAGGGATCCGATACGCAGTATTTT. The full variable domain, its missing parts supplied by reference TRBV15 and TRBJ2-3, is DAMVIQNPRYQVTQFGKPVTLSCSQTLNHNVMYWYQQKSSQAPKLLFHYYDKDFNNEADTPDNFQSRRPNTSFCFLDIRSPGLGDTAMYLCATSRPWEGSDTQYFGPGTRLTVL.

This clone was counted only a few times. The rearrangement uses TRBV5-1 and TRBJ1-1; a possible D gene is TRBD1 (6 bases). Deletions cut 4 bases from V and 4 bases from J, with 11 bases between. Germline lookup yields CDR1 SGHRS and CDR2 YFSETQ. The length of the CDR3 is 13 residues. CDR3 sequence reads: CASSIGTFTEAFF. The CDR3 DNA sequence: TGCGCCAGCAGCATAGGGACATTCACTGAAGCTTTCTTT. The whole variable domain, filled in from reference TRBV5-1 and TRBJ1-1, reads KAGVTQTPRYLIKTRGQQVTLSCSPISGHRSVSWYQQTPGQGLQFLFEYFSETQRNKGNFPGRFSGRQFSNSRSEMNVSTLELGDSALYLCASSIGTFTEAFFGQGTRLTVV.

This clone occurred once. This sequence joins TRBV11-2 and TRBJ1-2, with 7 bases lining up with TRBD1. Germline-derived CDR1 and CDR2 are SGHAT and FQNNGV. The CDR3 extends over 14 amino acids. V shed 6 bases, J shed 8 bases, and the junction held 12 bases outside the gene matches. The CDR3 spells CASSSTQGYVGYTF. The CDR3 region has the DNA TGTGCCAGCAGTTCCACACAGGGGTACGTGGGCTACACCTTC.

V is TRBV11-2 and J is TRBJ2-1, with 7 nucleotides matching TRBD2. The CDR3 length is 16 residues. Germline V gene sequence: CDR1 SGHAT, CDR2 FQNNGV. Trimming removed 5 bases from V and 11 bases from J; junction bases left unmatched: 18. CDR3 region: CASSLGESGTTRKQFF. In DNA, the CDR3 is TGTGCCAGCAGCCTCGGGGAGTCCGGGACTACCCGGAAGCAGTTCTTC.

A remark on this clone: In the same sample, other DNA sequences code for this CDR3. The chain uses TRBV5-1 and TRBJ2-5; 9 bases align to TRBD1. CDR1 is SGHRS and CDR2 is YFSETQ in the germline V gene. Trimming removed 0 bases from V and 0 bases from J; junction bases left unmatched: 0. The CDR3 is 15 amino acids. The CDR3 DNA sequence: TGCGCCAGCAGCTTGGGACAGGGGGACCAAGAGACCCAGTACTTC. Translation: CASSLGQGDQETQYF.

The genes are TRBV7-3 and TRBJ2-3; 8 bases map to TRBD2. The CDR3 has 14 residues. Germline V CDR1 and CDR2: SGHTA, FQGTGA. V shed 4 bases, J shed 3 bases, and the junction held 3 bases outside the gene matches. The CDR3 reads CASSSGGATDTQYF. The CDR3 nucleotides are TGTGCCAGCAGCTCGGGGGGGGCTACAGATACGCAGTATTTT. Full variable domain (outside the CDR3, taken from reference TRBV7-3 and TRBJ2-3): GAGVSQTPSNKVTEKGKYVELRCDPISGHTALYWYRQSLGQGPEFLIYFQGTGAADDSGLPNDRFFAVRPEGSVSTLKIQRTERGDSAVYLCASSSGGATDTQYFGPGTRLTVL.

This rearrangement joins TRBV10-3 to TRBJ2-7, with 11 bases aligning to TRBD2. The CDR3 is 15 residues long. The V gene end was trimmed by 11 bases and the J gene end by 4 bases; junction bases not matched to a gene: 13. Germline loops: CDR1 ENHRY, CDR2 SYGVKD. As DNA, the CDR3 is TGTGCCTCTCGGGGTAGCGGGAGGGACTCGTACGAGCAGTACTTC. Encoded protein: CASRGSGRDSYEQYF.

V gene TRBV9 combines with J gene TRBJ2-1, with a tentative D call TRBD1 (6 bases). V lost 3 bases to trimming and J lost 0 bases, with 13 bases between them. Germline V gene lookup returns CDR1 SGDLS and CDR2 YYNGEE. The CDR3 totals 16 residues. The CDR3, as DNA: TGTGCCAGCAGCGACTCGACAGGAAGCTCCTACAATGAGCAGTTCTTC. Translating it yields CASSDSTGSSYNEQFF.

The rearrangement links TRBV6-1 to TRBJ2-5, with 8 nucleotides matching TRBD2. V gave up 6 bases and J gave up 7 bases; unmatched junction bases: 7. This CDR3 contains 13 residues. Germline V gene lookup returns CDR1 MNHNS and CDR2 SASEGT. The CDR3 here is CASSPTSGSTQYF. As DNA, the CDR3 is TGTGCCAGCAGCCCCACTAGCGGTTCGACCCAGTACTTC.

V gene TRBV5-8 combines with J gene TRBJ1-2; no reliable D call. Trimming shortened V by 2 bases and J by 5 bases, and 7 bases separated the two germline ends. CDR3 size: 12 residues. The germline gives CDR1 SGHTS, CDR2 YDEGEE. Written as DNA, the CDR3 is TGTGCCAGCAGCTTAAACATATATGGCTACACCTTC. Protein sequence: CASSLNIYGYTF.

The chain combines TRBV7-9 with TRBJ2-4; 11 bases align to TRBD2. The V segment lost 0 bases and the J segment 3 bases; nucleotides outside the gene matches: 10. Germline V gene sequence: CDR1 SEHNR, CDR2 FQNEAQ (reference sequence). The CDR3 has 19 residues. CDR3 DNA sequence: TGTGCCAGCAGCTTAGCGCTAGCGGGGGGCCGCCAAGACAAAAACATTCAGTACTTC. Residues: CASSLALAGGRQDKNIQYF.

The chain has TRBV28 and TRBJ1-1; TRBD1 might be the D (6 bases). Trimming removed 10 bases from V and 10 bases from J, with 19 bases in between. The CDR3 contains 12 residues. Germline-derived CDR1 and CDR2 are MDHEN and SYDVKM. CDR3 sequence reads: CATYRAEGGAFF. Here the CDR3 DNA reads TGTGCCACCTACCGGGCCGAAGGGGGAGCTTTCTTT.